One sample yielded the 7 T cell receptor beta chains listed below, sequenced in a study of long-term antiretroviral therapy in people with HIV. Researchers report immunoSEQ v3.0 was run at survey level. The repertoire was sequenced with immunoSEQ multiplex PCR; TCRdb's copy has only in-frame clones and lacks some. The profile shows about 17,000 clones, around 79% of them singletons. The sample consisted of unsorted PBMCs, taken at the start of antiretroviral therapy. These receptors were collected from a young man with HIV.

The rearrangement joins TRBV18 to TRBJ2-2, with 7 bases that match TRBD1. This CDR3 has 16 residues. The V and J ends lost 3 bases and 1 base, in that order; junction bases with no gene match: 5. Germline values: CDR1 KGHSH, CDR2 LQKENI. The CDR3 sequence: CASSPTGTENTGELFF. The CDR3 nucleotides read TGTGCCAGCTCACCTACCGGGACAGAGAACACCGGGGAGCTGTTTTTT.

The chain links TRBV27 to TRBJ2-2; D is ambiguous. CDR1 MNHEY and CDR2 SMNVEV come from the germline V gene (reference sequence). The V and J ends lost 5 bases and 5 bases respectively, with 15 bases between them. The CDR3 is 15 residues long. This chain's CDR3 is CASSDPRNPTGELFF. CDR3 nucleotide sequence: TGTGCCAGCAGTGACCCCAGGAATCCGACCGGGGAGCTGTTTTTT.

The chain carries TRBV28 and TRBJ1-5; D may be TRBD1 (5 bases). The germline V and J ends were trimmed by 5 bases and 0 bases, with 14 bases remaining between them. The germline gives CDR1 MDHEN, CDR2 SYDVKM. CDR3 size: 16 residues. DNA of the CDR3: TGTGCCAGCAGTATACCGCAGGGAATTAGCAATCAGCCCCAGCATTTT. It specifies CASSIPQGISNQPQHF.

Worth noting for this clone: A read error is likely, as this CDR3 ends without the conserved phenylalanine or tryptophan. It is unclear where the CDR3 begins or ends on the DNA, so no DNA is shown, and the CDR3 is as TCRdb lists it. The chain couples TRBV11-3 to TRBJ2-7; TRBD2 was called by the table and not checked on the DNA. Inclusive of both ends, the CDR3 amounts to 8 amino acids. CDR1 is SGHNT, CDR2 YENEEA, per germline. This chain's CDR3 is CASSLERC.

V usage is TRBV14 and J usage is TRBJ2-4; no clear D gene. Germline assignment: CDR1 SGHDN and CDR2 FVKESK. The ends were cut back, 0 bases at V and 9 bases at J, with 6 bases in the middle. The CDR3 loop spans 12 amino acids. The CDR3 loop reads CASSQDNSIQYF. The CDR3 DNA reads TGTGCCAGCAGCCAAGATAACAGCATTCAGTACTTC.

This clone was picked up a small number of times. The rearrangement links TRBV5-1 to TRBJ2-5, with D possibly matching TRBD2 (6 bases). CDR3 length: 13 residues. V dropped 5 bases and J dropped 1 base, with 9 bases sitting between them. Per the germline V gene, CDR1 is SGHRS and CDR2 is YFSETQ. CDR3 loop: CASRMGLQETQYF. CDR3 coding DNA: TGCGCCAGCAGGATGGGACTCCAAGAGACCCAGTACTTC.

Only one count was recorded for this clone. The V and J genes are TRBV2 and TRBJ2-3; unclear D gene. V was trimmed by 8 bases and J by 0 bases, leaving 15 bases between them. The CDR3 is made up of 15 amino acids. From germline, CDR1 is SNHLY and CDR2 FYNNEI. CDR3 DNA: TGTGCCAGCTTTGAGGCAGCTGCTAGCACAGATACGCAGTATTTT. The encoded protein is CASFEAAASTDTQYF.